Described below is a single T cell receptor (beta chain) sequence and its context. The sample originates from a study of shared T cell receptors in the human thymus. The table came from immunoSEQ multiplex PCR; TCRdb's copy has only in-frame clones and leaves some out. This table holds over 65,000 clones, 90% to 95% found once. The CDR3 contains 20 residues. With V trimmed by 0 bases and J by 4 bases, 13 bases remained unmatched. Germline V gene data show CDR1 as SGDLS and CDR2 as YYNGEE. The sample comprised thymocytes. The clonotype originates from a human donor. The gene calls are TRBV9 and TRBJ2-1, with 13 nucleotides matching TRBD2. CDR3 nucleotides: TGTGCCAGCAGCGTAGTGTATAGACTAGCGGGGGGTGATGATTACAATGAGCAGTTCTTC. This codes for CASSVVYRLAGGDDYNEQFF.